The TCR beta chain described here comes from a study of T cell responses to AZD1222 COVID-19 vaccine. Some clones are missing from TCRdb's copy, which holds only in-frame ones; the method was immunoSEQ multiplex PCR. The sample records 150,000 or so clones, more than 85% being singletons. This clone appeared once. Its antigen is still unknown. Whole-study results and caveats: Recipients of AZD1222 seropositive at baseline numbered only five or six. Clonal diversity was possibly underestimated; the donors were predominantly white British and more often female. Among vaccine-associated CD4 TCRs, coverage spanned spike, with dominance at 160-218 and 743-854.

The sequence was obtained from an adult in good health. The sequences come from peripheral blood, collected on day 0 of MenACWY control vaccination.

CDR3 sequence (DNA): TGTGCCAGCCGACCTTTCGGGTACGGCTACACCTTC. Protein sequence: CASRPFGYGYTF. This chain connects TRBV19 to TRBJ1-2; D gene ambiguous. Deletions cut 9 bases from V and 8 bases from J, with 16 bases between. The germline V gene encodes CDR1 LNHDA and CDR2 SQIVND (reference sequence). This CDR3 is built from 12 residues.